One sample yielded the 4 T cell receptor beta chains listed below, sequenced in a study of shared clonotypes between healthy human individuals. Sequencing used immunoSEQ multiplex PCR; TCRdb keeps in-frame clones, though not all of them. The data contain about 1.5 million clones, 95% to 99% of them singletons. Sequenced input: naive CD4+ T cells sorted from blood. Noted subset: CD45RA+ positively selected. These receptors were obtained from a man under 40 in good health.

The chain's CDR3 is CASSPQEVRSNQPQHF. The CDR3 nucleotides are TGTGCCAGCTCACCGCAAGAGGTTAGGAGCAATCAGCCCCAGCATTTT. The chain combines TRBV18 with TRBJ1-5, with D uncertain. Germline values: CDR1 KGHSH, CDR2 LQKENI. Trimming shortened V by 3 bases and J by 1 base, and 13 bases separated the two germline ends. The CDR3 covers 16 residues.

The V and J genes are TRBV19 and TRBJ1-1; the D gene is possibly TRBD1 (6 bases). CDR1 is LNHDA and CDR2 is SQIVND in the germline V gene (reference sequence). The CDR3 contains 16 residues. Trimming stripped 1 base from V and 4 bases from J, with 16 bases between. The CDR3 region is CASSIGRFARGTEAFF. The CDR3 nucleotides read TGTGCCAGTAGTATAGGGCGGTTTGCCAGGGGCACTGAAGCTTTCTTT.

V is TRBV18 and J is TRBJ1-5; 7 positions match TRBD1. The CDR3 consists of 16 residues. Trimming cost V 2 bases and J 0 bases; bases outside gene matches: 4. Per germline, CDR1 KGHSH and CDR2 LQKENI. The CDR3 region is CASSPLGTASNQPQHF. The CDR3 DNA is TGTGCCAGCTCACCATTGGGGACAGCTAGCAATCAGCCCCAGCATTTT.

This clone was seen a single time. V and J are TRBV5-1 and TRBJ2-3; no clear D gene. Trimming removed 0 bases at V and 3 bases at J, with 14 bases between. CDR1 is SGHRS, CDR2 YFSETQ, per germline. The CDR3 loop spans 16 amino acids. The CDR3 sequence is CASSLVPGPGTDTQYF. CDR3 nucleotides: TGCGCCAGCAGCTTGGTTCCGGGCCCTGGGACAGATACGCAGTATTTT.